The source of this T cell receptor (beta chain) is a study of identical twins. General study results and limits: In cord blood, abundant beta clonotypes had fewer insertions; memory showed no trend. Out-of-frame alpha sequences common to twins exhibited an excess of low generation probability.

TCRdb used MiXCR to reprocess the 5' RACE reads, holding one entry per CDR3 protein. The profile covers 200,000 to 250,000 distinct CDR3 sequences, with less than 8% appearing a single time and 1.9% taken by the ten largest. To note about this clonotype: The antigen remains undetermined.

The data were also submitted as part of a second study, on yellow fever vaccine responses in identical twins.

Source material: memory (CD45RO+) T cells sorted from blood. This sequence originates from a woman aged 18 to 35 in good health.

In DNA form, the CDR3 reads TGTGCCTGGAGTGTGGGCCCCCAAGAGACCCAGTACTTC. Its protein is CAWSVGPQETQYF. The chain carries TRBV30 and TRBJ2-5, with unresolved D. This CDR3 region has 13 residues. CDR1 GTSNPN and CDR2 SVGIG come from the germline V gene (reference sequence). The germline V and J ends were trimmed by 0 bases and 1 base, with 6 bases remaining between them.